These 25 T cell receptor beta chains share one sample of origin, sequenced in a study of T cell repertoires in cytomegalovirus infection. No antigen has been identified for these receptors. TCRdb reanalysed the reads using MiXCR and keeps one entry per CDR3 protein. The sample has just under 500,000 distinct CDR3 sequences, more than 30% seen once; the top ten hold about a sixth. The input for sequencing was cultured PBMCs, taken from culture after CMV antigen stimulation. All receptors derive from a human donor in good health (CMV status not recorded). Some clones in this sample may be carry-over from other donors' samples.

The chain employs TRBV12-3 or TRBV12-4 and TRBJ2-5; D is undetermined. V dropped 3 bases and J dropped 2 bases, with 7 bases sitting between them. The CDR3 totals 13 residues. The CDR3 loop is CASSFSLQETQYF. For the CDR3, the DNA is TGTGCCAGCAGTTTCAGCCTACAAGAGACCCAGTACTTC.

J is TRBJ2-3 and V is TRBV6-1, with 7 bases fitting TRBD2. This CDR3 spans 16 amino acids. Germline V gene data show CDR1 as MNHNS and CDR2 as SASEGT. With 4 bases clipped from V and 1 base from J, the junction kept 8 bases outside the gene matches. CDR3 region: CASSATAAGGTDTQYF. The CDR3 DNA reads TGTGCCAGCAGTGCGACAGCGGCGGGAGGCACAGATACGCAGTATTTT.

V and J are TRBV27 and TRBJ2-5; 13 positions agree with TRBD2. The junction had 17 bases not matched to a gene; V was cut back by 7 bases and J by 6 bases. Germline values: CDR1 MNHEY, CDR2 SMNVEV (reference sequence). CDR3 length: 18 amino acids. DNA for the CDR3: TGTGCCAGCACCCCGTCGTATCGACTAGCGGGAGGAGTGAAGACCCAGTACTTC. It yields the protein CASTPSYRLAGGVKTQYF.

The rearrangement links TRBV20-1 to TRBJ2-1; D possibly uses TRBD1 or TRBD2 (7 bases each). V gave up 5 bases and J gave up 4 bases, with 15 bases separating them. Germline lookup yields CDR1 DFQATT and CDR2 SNEGSKA (reference sequence). CDR3 length equals 14 residues. CDR3 protein: CSAVTGRGYNEQFF. Written as DNA, the CDR3 is TGCAGTGCTGTGACAGGGAGGGGTTACAATGAGCAGTTCTTC.

This clonotype has just a few counts. The gene calls are TRBV19 and TRBJ2-3; no reliable D call. This CDR3 comprises 13 residues. Trimming stripped 2 bases from V and 6 bases from J, with 9 bases between. Germline CDR1 and CDR2: LNHDA and SQIVND (reference sequence). This chain's CDR3 is CASSIRRADTQYF. The CDR3 DNA is TGTGCCAGTAGTATACGACGGGCGGATACGCAGTATTTT.

The V and J genes are TRBV19 and TRBJ2-1, with 9 bases fitting TRBD2. Unmatched junction bases numbered 5, after V lost 2 bases and J lost 3 bases. Germline V gene data show CDR1 as LNHDA and CDR2 as SQIVND (reference sequence). The CDR3 spans 16 residues. The CDR3 is CASSIYSGRLYNEQFF. CDR3 in DNA: TGTGCCAGTAGTATATATAGCGGGAGACTCTACAATGAGCAGTTCTTC.

The DNA of the CDR3 is TGTGCCACCAGCAAAGACCGGGACAGCCTCACCGGGGAGCTGTTTTTT. Its translation is CATSKDRDSLTGELFF. This sequence joins TRBV15 and TRBJ2-2; TRBD1 matches at 7 bases. CDR1 and CDR2 (germline): LNHNV, YYDKDF (reference sequence). This CDR3 region has 16 residues. Trimming took 4 bases from V and 4 from J; bases not matched to a gene: 9. Full variable domain (missing parts from reference TRBV15 and TRBJ2-2): DAMVIQNPRYQVTQFGKPVTLSCSQTLNHNVMYWYQQKSSQAPKLLFHYYDKDFNNEADTPDNFQSRRPNTSFCFLDIRSPGLGDTAMYLCATSKDRDSLTGELFFGEGSRLTVL.

This clonotype occurred a few times. The chain uses TRBV19 and TRBJ1-1; D ambiguous. CDR3 length: 15 residues. From germline, CDR1 is LNHDA and CDR2 SQIVND (reference sequence). V was cut by 7 bases and J by 2 bases, with 17 bases left in between. The CDR3 spells CASKMGATRNTEAFF. The CDR3 DNA reads as TGTGCCAGTAAGATGGGCGCCACGAGAAACACTGAAGCTTTCTTT.

This rearrangement joins TRBV6-6 to TRBJ2-1; 9 bases are a match to TRBD2. Germline lookup yields CDR1 MNHNY and CDR2 SVGAGI (reference sequence). Trimming took 7 bases from V and 7 from J; bases not matched to a gene: 17. This CDR3 has 17 residues. The CDR3 DNA reads as TGTGCCAGCACCCCAACCGGGACTAGCAAACACAGGAATGAGCAGTTCTTC. Its translation: CASTPTGTSKHRNEQFF.

This clonotype turned up a few times. CDR3: CSVSRGHGYTF. For the CDR3, the DNA is TGCAGCGTTTCCAGGGGCCATGGCTACACCTTC. This chain connects TRBV29-1 to TRBJ1-2; D may be TRBD1 (6 bases). V lost 5 bases and J lost 6, with 10 bases in between. The CDR3 runs 11 residues. Looked up from germline, CDR1 is SQVTM and CDR2 is ANQGSEA.

The chain is built from TRBV11-3 and TRBJ1-1, with D unresolved. The CDR3 contains 10 residues. CDR1 and CDR2 from the germline V gene are SGHNT and YENEEA. Trimming cost V 5 bases and J 10 bases, with 8 bases left between them. CDR3 region: CASSLLRAFF. CDR3 DNA sequence: TGTGCCAGCAGCCTCCTTAGAGCTTTCTTT.

The chain uses TRBV19 and TRBJ1-1; unclear D gene. CDR1 is LNHDA, CDR2 SQIVND, per germline (reference sequence). The CDR3 runs to 16 residues. V was clipped by 6 bases and J by 0 bases, with 17 bases between them. CDR3 nucleotide sequence: TGTGCCAGTAGGGGCCGGGGATTGGGTATGAACACTGAAGCTTTCTTT. Protein: CASRGRGLGMNTEAFF. The complete variable domain, with remaining parts taken from reference TRBV19 and TRBJ1-1, reads DGGITQSPKYLFRKEGQNVTLSCEQNLNHDAMYWYRQDPGQGLRLIYYSQIVNDFQKGDIAEGYSVSREKKESFPLTVTSAQKNPTAFYLCASRGRGLGMNTEAFFGQGTRLTVV.

The rearrangement links TRBV28 to TRBJ1-2; 8 bases line up with TRBD1. Germline V lookup: CDR1 MDHEN, CDR2 SYDVKM. Trimming removed 5 bases from V and 8 bases from J; junction bases left unmatched: 10. The CDR3 runs 14 residues. The CDR3 bases are TGTGCCAGCAGTCTTCTTGGACAGGGTATGGGCTACACCTTC. Its protein product is CASSLLGQGMGYTF.

The CDR3 DNA sequence: TGTGCCAGCACCGACCCCAGGACAGGACCCAATGAGCAGTTCTTC. This translates into CASTDPRTGPNEQFF. The rearrangement uses TRBV6-2 or TRBV6-3 and TRBJ2-1; 7 bases match TRBD1. With V trimmed by 7 bases and J by 6 bases, 12 bases remained unmatched. Germline CDR1 and CDR2: MNHEY and SVGEGT. There are 15 residues in the CDR3.

This clonotype was recorded many times. V and J are TRBV7-6 and TRBJ2-2, with D uncertain. The CDR3 has 15 residues. The germline V and J ends were trimmed by 3 bases and 6 bases, with 14 bases remaining between them. Germline V lookup: CDR1 SGHVS, CDR2 FNYEAQ. This CDR3 reads CASSFLVGVAGELFF. In nucleotides, the CDR3 is TGTGCCAGCAGCTTTCTCGTGGGTGTGGCCGGGGAGCTGTTTTTT.

The DNA for the CDR3 is TGCGCCAGCAGTGAGAGGGAACGTGGGGCCCAGTACTTC. Translating it yields CASSERERGAQYF. J is TRBJ2-5 and V is TRBV10-1; no definite D call. Germline V gene sequence: CDR1 WNHNN, CDR2 SYGVQD (reference sequence). The CDR3 is 13 amino acids. V was trimmed by 2 bases and J by 9 bases, leaving 13 bases between them.

CDR3 loop: CASSRLPGNTEAFF. DNA for the CDR3: TGTGCCAGCAGTAGGCTCCCCGGGAACACTGAAGCTTTCTTT. The V call is TRBV6-5, the J call TRBJ1-1; D is ambiguous. The CDR3 loop spans 14 amino acids. V gave up 5 bases and J gave up 1 base, with 11 bases separating them. Germline loops: CDR1 MNHEY, CDR2 SVGAGI.

The chain is built from TRBV12-3 or TRBV12-4 and TRBJ1-1, with no clear D. V was pared by 6 bases and J by 1 base, with 12 bases between. This CDR3 region has 14 residues. The CDR3 loop reads CASSFNSRNTEAFF. The CDR3 DNA reads TGTGCCAGCAGCTTTAATTCAAGGAACACTGAAGCTTTCTTT.

The chain has TRBV14 and TRBJ2-1; possibly TRBD2 for D (6 bases). V was pared by 0 bases and J by 0 bases, with 21 bases between. The CDR3 spans 20 residues. Per the germline V gene, CDR1 is SGHDN and CDR2 is FVKESK. CDR3 sequence: CASSQDQRLSRRASYNEQFF. The CDR3 bases are TGTGCCAGCAGCCAAGATCAGCGACTTTCGAGGAGGGCCTCCTACAATGAGCAGTTCTTC.

The gene calls are TRBV20-1 and TRBJ1-6; D call uncertain. In germline, CDR1 is DFQATT, CDR2 SNEGSKA (reference sequence). Between the trimmed V and J ends, which lost 7 bases and 10 bases, there was a span of 17 bases. This CDR3 is built from 13 residues. The CDR3, as DNA: TGCAGTGTCACAATGGGCAGCACCTCACCCCTCCACTTT. It is translated as CSVTMGSTSPLHF.

This clonotype was counted between two and nine times. The rearrangement uses TRBV12-3 or TRBV12-4 and TRBJ1-1; 7 nucleotides agree with TRBD1. V lost 7 bases and J lost 7; bases outside the gene matches: 9. The CDR3 is 13 residues long. CDR3 DNA: TGTGCCAGCACCCAGGACAGGAGCATTGAAGCTTTCTTT. Protein: CASTQDRSIEAFF.

The CDR3 coding sequence is TGTGCCAGCAGCTTACAAACTGTCGCGCTCAATGAGCAGTTCTTC. Its protein is CASSLQTVALNEQFF. The chain couples TRBV7-4 to TRBJ2-1; D uncertain. The CDR3 runs to 15 residues. Trimming pared 2 bases from V and 6 bases from J, leaving 14 bases between. From germline, CDR1 is SGHVT and CDR2 SQSDAQ.

In its sample, this clonotype was seen many times. The chain combines TRBV7-2 with TRBJ1-1; TRBD1 might be the D (6 bases). The V end lost 3 bases, the J end lost 6 bases, and 11 bases lay between the germline ends. Germline CDR1 reads SGHTA; CDR2 reads FQGNSA. This CDR3 contains 13 residues. CDR3 region: CASSFRTDAEAFF. The CDR3 bases are TGTGCCAGCAGCTTTCGGACAGACGCTGAAGCTTTCTTT.

This clonotype was recorded a few times. The rearrangement uses TRBV6-1 and TRBJ1-4; 7 bases are shared with TRBD1. The J segment lost 5 bases and the V segment lost 4 bases, leaving 7 bases of the junction unmatched. CDR1 is MNHNS, CDR2 SASEGT, per germline. This CDR3 is 15 amino acids long. The CDR3: CASSGNRGGNEKLFF. CDR3 nucleotide sequence: TGTGCCAGCAGTGGTAACAGGGGAGGGAATGAAAAACTGTTTTTT.

This clonotype was picked up a small number of times. This chain connects TRBV12-5 to TRBJ1-5; D gene uncertain. The CDR3 spans 14 residues. Trimming stripped 2 bases from V and 8 bases from J, with 13 bases between. Germline values: CDR1 LGHNT, CDR2 FRNRAP. This CDR3 is CASGLTSRVEPQHF. The CDR3 DNA sequence: TGTGCTAGTGGTTTGACTTCGAGGGTTGAGCCCCAGCATTTT.